Listed below are T cell receptor beta chains from one sample, sequenced in a study of technical replicates of blood from a handful of donors. The protocol was immunoSEQ multiplex PCR, while the TCRdb copy is restricted to in-frame clones and leaves out a portion. The sample consists of tens of thousands of clones, 97% of them appearing once. Sequencing was performed on T cells isolated from PBMCs. These receptors came from a human donor in good health. Both conserved end residues are part of each CDR3. A D gene is named only where the DNA matches it firmly. A row's size may be missing; if present it is once, few, many or a size class.

j_call: TRBJ1-5
d_call: TRBD1
v_call: TRBV15
clone_size: -
cdr3_nt: TGTGCCACCAGCAGGGACAGGGTGCATCAGCCCCAGCATTTT
cdr3_aa: CATSRDRVHQPQHF

j_call: TRBJ1-5
d_call: -
v_call: TRBV21-1
clone_size: -
cdr3_nt: TGTGCCAGCAGCAAAGCAGACAGGGCCCACAATCAGCCCCAGCATTTT
cdr3_aa: CASSKADRAHNQPQHF

j_call: TRBJ1-4
d_call: -
v_call: TRBV28
clone_size: -
cdr3_nt: TGTGCCAGCAGTTTTCTTAATGAAAAACTGTTTTTT
cdr3_aa: CASSFLNEKLFF

j_call: TRBJ1-6
d_call: -
v_call: TRBV27
clone_size: once
cdr3_nt: TGTGCCAGCAGTTTATACAGCTCCTATAATTCACCCCTCCACTTT
cdr3_aa: CASSLYSSYNSPLHF

j_call: TRBJ2-7
d_call: TRBD2
v_call: TRBV7-9
clone_size: -
cdr3_nt: TGTGCCAGCAGCCCACTAGCGGGAGTAACGCCCCGGGGCGAGCAGTACTTC
cdr3_aa: CASSPLAGVTPRGEQYF

j_call: TRBJ1-1
d_call: -
v_call: TRBV5-1
clone_size: -
cdr3_nt: TGCGCCAGCAGCTTCTCAGGGTTATCGGATGAAGCTTTCTTT
cdr3_aa: CASSFSGLSDEAFF

j_call: TRBJ1-3
d_call: TRBD1
v_call: TRBV7-9
clone_size: -
cdr3_nt: TGTGCCAGCATCCAAACAGGGGTGTTCGGAAACACCATATATTTT
cdr3_aa: CASIQTGVFGNTIYF

j_call: TRBJ1-2
d_call: -
v_call: TRBV6-1
clone_size: once
cdr3_nt: TGTGCCAGCAGTGAAGCTGGGGGCGGCTATGGCTACACCTTC
cdr3_aa: CASSEAGGGYGYTF

j_call: TRBJ2-7
d_call: -
v_call: TRBV4-1
clone_size: -
cdr3_nt: TGCGCCAGCAGCCCTGGACTTTCCTACGAGCAGTACTTC
cdr3_aa: CASSPGLSYEQYF

j_call: TRBJ1-1
d_call: -
v_call: TRBV19
clone_size: -
cdr3_nt: TGTGCCAGTAGTATGTATACCGGGAACACTGAAGCTTTCTTT
cdr3_aa: CASSMYTGNTEAFF

j_call: TRBJ1-2
d_call: TRBD1
v_call: TRBV7-8
clone_size: -
cdr3_nt: TGTGCCAGCAGCCGGGGGACAGTCTCCCACTATGGCTACACCTTC
cdr3_aa: CASSRGTVSHYGYTF